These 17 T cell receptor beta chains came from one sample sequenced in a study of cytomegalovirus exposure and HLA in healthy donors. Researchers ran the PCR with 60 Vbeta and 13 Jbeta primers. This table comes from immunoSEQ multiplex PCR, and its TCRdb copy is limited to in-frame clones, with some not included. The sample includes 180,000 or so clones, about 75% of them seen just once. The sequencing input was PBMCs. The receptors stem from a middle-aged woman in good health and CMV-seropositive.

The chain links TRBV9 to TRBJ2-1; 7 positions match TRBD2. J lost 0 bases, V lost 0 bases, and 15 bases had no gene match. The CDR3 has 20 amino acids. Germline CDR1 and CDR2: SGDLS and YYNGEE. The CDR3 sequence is CASSVDPDYGRPRSYNEQFF. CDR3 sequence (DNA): TGTGCCAGCAGCGTAGACCCGGACTACGGGAGGCCCCGCTCCTACAATGAGCAGTTCTTC. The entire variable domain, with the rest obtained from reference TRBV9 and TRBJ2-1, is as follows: DSGVTQTPKHLITATGQRVTLRCSPRSGDLSVYWYQQSLDQGLQFLIQYYNGEERAKGNILERFSAQQFPDLHSELNLSSLELGDSALYFCASSVDPDYGRPRSYNEQFFGPGTRLTVL.

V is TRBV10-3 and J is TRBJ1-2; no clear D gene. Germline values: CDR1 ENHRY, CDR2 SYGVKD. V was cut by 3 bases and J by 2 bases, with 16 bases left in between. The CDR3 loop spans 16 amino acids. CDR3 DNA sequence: TGTGCCATCAGTGAACCGGGATCGGGCGAGAACTATGGCTACACCTTC. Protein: CAISEPGSGENYGYTF.

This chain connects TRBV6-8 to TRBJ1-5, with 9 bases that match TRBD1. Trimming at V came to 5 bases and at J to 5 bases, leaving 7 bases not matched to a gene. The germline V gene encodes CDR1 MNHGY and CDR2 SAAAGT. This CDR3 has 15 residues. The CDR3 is CASSRDRENDQPQHF. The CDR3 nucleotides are TGTGCCAGCAGTCGGGACAGGGAGAACGATCAGCCCCAGCATTTT.

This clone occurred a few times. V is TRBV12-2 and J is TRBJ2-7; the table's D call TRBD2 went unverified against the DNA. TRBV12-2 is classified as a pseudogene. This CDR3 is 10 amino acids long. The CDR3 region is CASRLYEQYF. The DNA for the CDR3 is TGTGCAAGTCGCCTCTACGAGCAGTACTTC.

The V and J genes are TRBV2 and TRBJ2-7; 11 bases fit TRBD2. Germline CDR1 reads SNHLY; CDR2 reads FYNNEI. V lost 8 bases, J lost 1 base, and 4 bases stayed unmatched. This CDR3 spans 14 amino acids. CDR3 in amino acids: CASGASGRSYEQYF. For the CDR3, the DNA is TGTGCCAGCGGGGCTAGCGGGAGGTCCTACGAGCAGTACTTC.

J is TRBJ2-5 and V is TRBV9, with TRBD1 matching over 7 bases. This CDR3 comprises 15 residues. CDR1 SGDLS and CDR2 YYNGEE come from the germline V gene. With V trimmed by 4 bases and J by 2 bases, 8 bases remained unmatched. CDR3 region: CASSLLDRQQETQYF. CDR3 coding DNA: TGTGCCAGCAGCCTGCTGGACAGGCAACAAGAGACCCAGTACTTC.

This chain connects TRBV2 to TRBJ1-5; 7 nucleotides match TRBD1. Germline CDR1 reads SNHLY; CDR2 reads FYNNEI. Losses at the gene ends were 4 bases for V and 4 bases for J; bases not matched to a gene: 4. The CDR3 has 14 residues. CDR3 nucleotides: TGTGCCAGCAGTGGCGGGACAGCTAATCAGCCCCAGCATTTT. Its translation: CASSGGTANQPQHF.

CDR3 residues: CASSPYNEQFF. The CDR3 DNA reads as TGTGCCAGCAGCCCGTACAATGAGCAGTTCTTC. This chain links TRBV7-3 with TRBJ2-1, with D unresolved. The CDR3 spans 11 residues. V lost 5 bases and J 4 bases, leaving 3 bases between the germline ends. Looked up from germline, CDR1 is SGHTA and CDR2 is FQGTGA.

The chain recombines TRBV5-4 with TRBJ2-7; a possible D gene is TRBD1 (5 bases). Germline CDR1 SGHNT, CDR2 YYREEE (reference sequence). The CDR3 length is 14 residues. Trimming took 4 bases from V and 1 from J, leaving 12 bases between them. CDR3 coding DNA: TGTGCCAGCAGCCAAAGTGGGGCTTCCTACGAGCAGTACTTC. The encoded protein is CASSQSGASYEQYF.

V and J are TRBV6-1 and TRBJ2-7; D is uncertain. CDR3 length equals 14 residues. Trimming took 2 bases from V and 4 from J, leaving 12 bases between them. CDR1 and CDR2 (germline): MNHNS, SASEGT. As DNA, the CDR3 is TGTGCCAGCAGTGAATTGAGGAACGGGTACGAGCAGTACTTC. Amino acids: CASSELRNGYEQYF.

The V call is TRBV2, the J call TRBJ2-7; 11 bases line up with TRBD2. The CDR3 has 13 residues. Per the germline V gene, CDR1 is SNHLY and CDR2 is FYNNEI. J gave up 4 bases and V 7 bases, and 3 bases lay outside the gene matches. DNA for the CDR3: TGTGCCAGCAATCCTAGCGGGGGGTACGAGCAGTACTTC. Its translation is CASNPSGGYEQYF.

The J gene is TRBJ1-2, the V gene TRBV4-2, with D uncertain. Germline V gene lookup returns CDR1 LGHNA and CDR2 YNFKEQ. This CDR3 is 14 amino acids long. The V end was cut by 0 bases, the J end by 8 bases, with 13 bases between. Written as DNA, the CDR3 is TGTGCCAGCAGCCAAGATCACGGGCGGGGAGGCTACACCTTC. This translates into CASSQDHGRGGYTF.

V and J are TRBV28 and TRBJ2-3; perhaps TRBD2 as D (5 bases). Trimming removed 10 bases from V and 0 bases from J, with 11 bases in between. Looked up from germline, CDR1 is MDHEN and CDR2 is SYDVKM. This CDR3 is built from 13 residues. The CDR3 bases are TGTGCCACAGGACCGGGAAGCACAGATACGCAGTATTTT. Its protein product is CATGPGSTDTQYF. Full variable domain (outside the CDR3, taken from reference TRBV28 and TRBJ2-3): DVKVTQSSRYLVKRTGEKVFLECVQDMDHENMFWYRQDPGLGLRLIYFSYDVKMKEKGDIPEGYSVSREKKERFSLILESASTNQTSMYLCATGPGSTDTQYFGPGTRLTVL.

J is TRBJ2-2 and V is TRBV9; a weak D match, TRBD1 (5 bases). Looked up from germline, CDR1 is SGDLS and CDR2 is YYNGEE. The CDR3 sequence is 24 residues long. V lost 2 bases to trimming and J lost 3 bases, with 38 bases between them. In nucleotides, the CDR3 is TGTGCCAGCAGCGTGCACGTAAATAAGGACAAGCCCCGCGATCTGGATATCGACACCGGGGAGCTGTTTTTT. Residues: CASSVHVNKDKPRDLDIDTGELFF.

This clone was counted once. The CDR3 DNA reads TGTGCCAGCAGCTTAGACACGATAACCCTGAGCGCCAGCTCCTACAATGAGCAGTTCTTC. The encoded protein is CASSLDTITLSASSYNEQFF. This chain links TRBV11-2 with TRBJ2-1; no firm D call. CDR1 is SGHAT, CDR2 FQNNGV, per germline. V was shortened by 0 bases and J by 0 bases, with 21 bases between the two germline ends. The CDR3 loop spans 20 amino acids.

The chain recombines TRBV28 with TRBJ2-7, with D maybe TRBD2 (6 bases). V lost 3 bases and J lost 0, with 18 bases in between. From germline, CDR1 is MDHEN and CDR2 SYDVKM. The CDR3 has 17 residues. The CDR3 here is CASSFYDPRESSYEQYF. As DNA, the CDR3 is TGTGCCAGCAGTTTTTATGATCCCCGGGAGAGCTCCTACGAGCAGTACTTC. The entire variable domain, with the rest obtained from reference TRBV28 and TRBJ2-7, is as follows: DVKVTQSSRYLVKRTGEKVFLECVQDMDHENMFWYRQDPGLGLRLIYFSYDVKMKEKGDIPEGYSVSREKKERFSLILESASTNQTSMYLCASSFYDPRESSYEQYFGPGTRLTVT.

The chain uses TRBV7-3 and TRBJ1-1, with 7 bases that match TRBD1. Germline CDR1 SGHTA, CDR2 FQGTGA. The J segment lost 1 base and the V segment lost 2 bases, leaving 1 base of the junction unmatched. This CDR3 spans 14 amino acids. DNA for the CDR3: TGTGCCAGCAGCTTACAGGGGGGGAACACTGAAGCTTTCTTT. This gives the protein CASSLQGGNTEAFF.